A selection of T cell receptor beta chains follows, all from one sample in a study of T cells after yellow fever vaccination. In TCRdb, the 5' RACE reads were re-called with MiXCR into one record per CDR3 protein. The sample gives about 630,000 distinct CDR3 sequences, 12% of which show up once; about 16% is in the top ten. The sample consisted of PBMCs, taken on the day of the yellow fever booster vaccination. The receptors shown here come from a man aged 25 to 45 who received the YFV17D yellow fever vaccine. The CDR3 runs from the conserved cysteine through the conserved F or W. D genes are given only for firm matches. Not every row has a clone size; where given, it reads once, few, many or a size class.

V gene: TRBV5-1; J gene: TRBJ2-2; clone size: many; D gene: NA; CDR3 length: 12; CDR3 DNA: TGCGCCACCCAAGGACAGGCCGGGGGTCTGTTTTTT; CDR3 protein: CATQGQAGGLFF
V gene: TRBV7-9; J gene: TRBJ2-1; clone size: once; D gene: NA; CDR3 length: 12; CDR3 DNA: TGTGCCAGCAGCTTAGTCGTGGTTGAGCAGTTCTTC; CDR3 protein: CASSLVVVEQFF
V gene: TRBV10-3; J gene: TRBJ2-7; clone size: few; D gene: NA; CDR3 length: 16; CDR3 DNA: TGTGCCATCAGTGCCCAGGGTGAAAGAAGGGGGGACGAGCAGTACTTC; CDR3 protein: CAISAQGERRGDEQYF
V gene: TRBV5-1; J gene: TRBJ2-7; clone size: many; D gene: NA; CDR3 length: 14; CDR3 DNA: TGCGCCAGCAGCTTGCTCGTCGCCTCCTACGAGCAGTACTTC; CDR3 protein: CASSLLVASYEQYF
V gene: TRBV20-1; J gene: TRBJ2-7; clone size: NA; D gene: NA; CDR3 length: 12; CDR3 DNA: TGCAGTGCTAGACTCCAAACCTACGAGCAGTACTTC; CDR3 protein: CSARLQTYEQYF
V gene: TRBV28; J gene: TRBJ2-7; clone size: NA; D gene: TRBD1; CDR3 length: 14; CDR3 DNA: TGTGCCAGCACTCCAGGACAGGGGATATACGAGCAGTACTTC; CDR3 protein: CASTPGQGIYEQYF
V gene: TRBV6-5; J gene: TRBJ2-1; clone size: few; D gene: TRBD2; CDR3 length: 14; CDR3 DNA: TGTGCCAGCAGTTCGATTTTAGCGGGAGAGGGGCAGTTCTTC; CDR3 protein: CASSSILAGEGQFF
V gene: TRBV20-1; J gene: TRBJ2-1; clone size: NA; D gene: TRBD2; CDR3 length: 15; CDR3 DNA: TGCAGTGCTGCCCGACTAGCTGGGTTTTACAATGAGCAGTTCTTC; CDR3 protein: CSAARLAGFYNEQFF
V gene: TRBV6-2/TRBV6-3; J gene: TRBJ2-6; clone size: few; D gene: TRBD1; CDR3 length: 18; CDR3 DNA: TGTGCCAGCAGTCTATGGACAGGGGGCCTACCTGGGGCCAACGTCCTGACTTTC; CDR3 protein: CASSLWTGGLPGANVLTF
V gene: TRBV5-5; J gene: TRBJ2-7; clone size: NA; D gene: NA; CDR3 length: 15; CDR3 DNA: TGTGCCAGCAGCTTGAACGTACAGTTTCACTACGAGCAGTACTTC; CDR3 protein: CASSLNVQFHYEQYF
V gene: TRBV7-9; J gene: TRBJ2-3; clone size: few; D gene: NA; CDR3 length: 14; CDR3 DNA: TGTGCCAGCAGCTTAGGACTAGGCGGCGAGACGGAGTATTTT; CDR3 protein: CASSLGLGGETEYF
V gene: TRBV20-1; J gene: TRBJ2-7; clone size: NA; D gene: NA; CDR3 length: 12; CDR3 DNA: TGCAGCTCCCCCTCCCCCGGTGGAGAGCAGTACTTC; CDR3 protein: CSSPSPGGEQYF
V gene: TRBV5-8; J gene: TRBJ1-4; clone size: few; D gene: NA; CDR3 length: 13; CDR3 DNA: TGTGCCAGCAGCTTGGACGGCAGGGAAAAACTGTTTTTT; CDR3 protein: CASSLDGREKLFF
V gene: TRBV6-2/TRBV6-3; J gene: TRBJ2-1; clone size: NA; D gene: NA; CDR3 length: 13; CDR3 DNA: TGTGCCAGCAGTTCCGAACACGGAAATGAGCAGTTCTTC; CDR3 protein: CASSSEHGNEQFF
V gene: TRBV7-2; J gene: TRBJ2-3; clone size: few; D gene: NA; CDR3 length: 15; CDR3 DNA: TGTGCCAGCAGCTTAGGTCCATGGGTAACAGATACGCAGTATTTT; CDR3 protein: CASSLGPWVTDTQYF
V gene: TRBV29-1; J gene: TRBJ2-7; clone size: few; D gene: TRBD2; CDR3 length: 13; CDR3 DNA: TGCAGCGTTAGGGCGGGAGTATCCCACGAGCAGTACTTC; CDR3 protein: CSVRAGVSHEQYF